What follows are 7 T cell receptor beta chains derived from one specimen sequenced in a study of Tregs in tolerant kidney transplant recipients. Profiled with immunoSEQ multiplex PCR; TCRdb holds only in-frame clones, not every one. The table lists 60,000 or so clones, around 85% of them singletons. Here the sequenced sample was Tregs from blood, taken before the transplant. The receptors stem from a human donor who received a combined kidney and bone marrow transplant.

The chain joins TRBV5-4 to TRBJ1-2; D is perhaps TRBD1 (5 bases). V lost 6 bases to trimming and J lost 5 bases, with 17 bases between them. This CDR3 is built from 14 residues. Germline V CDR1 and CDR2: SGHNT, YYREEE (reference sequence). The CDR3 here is CASTSTDNAYGYTF. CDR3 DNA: TGTGCCAGCACCTCCACGGACAATGCGTATGGCTACACCTTC.

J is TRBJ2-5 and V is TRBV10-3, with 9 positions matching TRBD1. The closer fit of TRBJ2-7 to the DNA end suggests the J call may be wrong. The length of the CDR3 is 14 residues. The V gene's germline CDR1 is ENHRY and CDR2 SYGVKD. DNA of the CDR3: TGTGCCATCAGCTTGGGACAGGGAGGATACGAGCAGTACTTC. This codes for CAISLGQGGYEQYF.

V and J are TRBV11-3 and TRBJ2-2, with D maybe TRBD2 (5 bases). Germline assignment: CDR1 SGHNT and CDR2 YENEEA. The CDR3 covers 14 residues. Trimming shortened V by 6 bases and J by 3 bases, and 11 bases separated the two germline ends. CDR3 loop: CASRRTGYTGELFF. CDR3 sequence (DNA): TGTGCCAGCAGAAGAACGGGGTACACCGGGGAGCTGTTTTTT. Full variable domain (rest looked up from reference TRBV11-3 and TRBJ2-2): EAGVVQSPRYKIIEKKQPVAFWCNPISGHNTLYWYLQNLGQGPELLIRYENEEAVDDSQLPKDRFSAERLKGVDSTLKIQPAELGDSAVYLCASRRTGYTGELFFGEGSRLTVL.

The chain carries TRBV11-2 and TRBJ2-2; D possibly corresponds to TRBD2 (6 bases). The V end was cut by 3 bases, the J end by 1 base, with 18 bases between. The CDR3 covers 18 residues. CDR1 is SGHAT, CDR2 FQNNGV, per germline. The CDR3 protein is CASSLIVWAGWNTGELFF. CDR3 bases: TGTGCCAGCAGCTTGATCGTTTGGGCGGGGTGGAACACCGGGGAGCTGTTTTTT.

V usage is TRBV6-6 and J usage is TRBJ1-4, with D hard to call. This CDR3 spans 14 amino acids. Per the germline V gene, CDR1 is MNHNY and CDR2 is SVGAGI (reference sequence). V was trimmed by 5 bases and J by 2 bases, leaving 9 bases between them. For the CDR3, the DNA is TGTGCCAGCAGTCACCGGGTCACTAATGAAAAACTGTTTTTT. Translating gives CASSHRVTNEKLFF.

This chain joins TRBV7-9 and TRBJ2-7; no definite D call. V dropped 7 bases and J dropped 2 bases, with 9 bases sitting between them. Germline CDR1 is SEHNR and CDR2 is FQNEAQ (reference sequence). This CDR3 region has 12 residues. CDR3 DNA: TGTGCCAGCACCAACACCACCTACGAGCAGTACTTC. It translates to CASTNTTYEQYF. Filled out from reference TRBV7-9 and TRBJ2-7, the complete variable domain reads DTGVSQNPRHKITKRGQNVTFRCDPISEHNRLYWYRQTLGQGPEFLTYFQNEAQLEKSRLLSDRFSAERPKGSFSTLEIQRTEQGDSAMYLCASTNTTYEQYFGPGTRLTVT.

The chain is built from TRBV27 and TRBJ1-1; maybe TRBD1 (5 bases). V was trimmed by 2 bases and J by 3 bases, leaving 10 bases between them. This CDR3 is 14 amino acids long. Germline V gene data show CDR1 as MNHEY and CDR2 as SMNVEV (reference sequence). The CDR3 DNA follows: TGTGCCAGCAGTTTAAGGGGTTTTTACACTGAAGCTTTCTTT. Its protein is CASSLRGFYTEAFF.